The present T cell receptor (beta chain) was sequenced within a study of T-cell memory formation after mild COVID-19 (dated by TCRdb to the early 2020s). For the wider study: TCR sequence clusters from the two donors were found to be largely donor specific. Longitudinal TCRalpha and TCRbeta repertoire sequencing tracked T-cell clones expanding and contracting after mild COVID-19 in two donors. Two young, previously healthy adult volunteers made up the cohort, one male and one female.

The instrument was an Illumina NovaSeq 6000. cDNA libraries for TCRalpha and TCRbeta were prepared by 5'RACE using constant-segment primers, with sample barcodes and unique molecular identifiers added. RNA was extracted from every sample with Trizol reagent. The libraries were amplified in two PCR steps, and the second step added a second sample barcode and Illumina TruSeq adapters. Sequencing of libraries was performed on an Illumina NovaSeq with 2 x 150 bp paired-end reads. For the original study's pipeline: The reads were demultiplexed and collapsed into UMI-guided consensus sequences using migec v1.2.7. Using mixcr v2.1.11, the UMI consensuses were aligned to TRA and TRB V and J templates and assembled into clonotypes. Expanded or contracted clonotypes were those called significant by both edgeR and NoisET, with noise models trained on biological replicates. edgeR calls used a false discovery rate-adjusted p below 0.01 and a log2 fold-change threshold of 1. PCA with hierarchical clustering of max-normalized trajectories of the 1000 most abundant clonotypes was used as exploratory dynamics analysis. The CD4 or CD8 phenotype of responding clones was assigned using the separately sequenced CD4+ and CD8+ repertoires. The raw public data were reprocessed by TCRdb itself: fastp quality trimming at Q25, MiXCR clonotype calling, in-frame beta chains only. Rows with a matching CDR3 protein are joined into one entry that keeps the most common DNA and genes. TCRdb, rather than the study authors, made the V and J calls. For this sample the table gives fewer than 700,000 distinct CDR3 sequences, of which roughly 20% were detected only once. Of the sample, under 8.5% falls within the top ten clones.

Ficoll-Paque density gradient centrifugation was the method used to isolate PBMCs. The CDR3 has 16 amino acids, counting the end cysteine and phenylalanine. Solely the CDR3 DNA is kept, with 48 bases framed from the first base. V is trimmed back by 1 base and J by 8 bases, and the junction contains 4 bases that no gene match accounts for. Sequences LGHNA (CDR1) and YNFKEQ (CDR2) are obtained from the germline V gene. Summary of the overall study and its limitations: Some responding clones were detected in pre-infection memory, which suggested that pre-existing cross-reactive memory T cells had joined the SARS-CoV-2 response. Contracting CD4+ clones appeared mostly in the CM and EM memory subsets, whereas CD8+ clones were enriched in EMRA. Clones contracting from day 15 to 85 had balanced CD4/CD8 phenotypes, while a second wave expanding from day 15 to 37 was biased towards CD4+. Only two mild cases were covered by the study, and larger cohorts that include severe cases with pre-infection samples were considered necessary. SARS-CoV-2 specificity was not confirmed for the second-wave clones peaking on day 37.

A note on this clonotype: Its antigen remains unidentified. Qualities for individual bases were not recorded, and no much larger clone is one base off.

Rearrangement joined TRBV4-2 to TRBJ2-1, and 14 junction bases match TRBD2. This sequence originates from an adult woman who had mild COVID-19 (a few samples of this study predate the infection). The sample titles of this study are shuffled in the database, so cell type and time point are left out; the donor was told from shared clones. The source material was PBMCs or a T cell subset sorted from them (not recorded which). The base sequence is TGTGCCAGCAGCCAAGGAGGGACTAGCGGGAGCCATGAGCAGTTCTTC. It encodes CASSQGGTSGSHEQFF.